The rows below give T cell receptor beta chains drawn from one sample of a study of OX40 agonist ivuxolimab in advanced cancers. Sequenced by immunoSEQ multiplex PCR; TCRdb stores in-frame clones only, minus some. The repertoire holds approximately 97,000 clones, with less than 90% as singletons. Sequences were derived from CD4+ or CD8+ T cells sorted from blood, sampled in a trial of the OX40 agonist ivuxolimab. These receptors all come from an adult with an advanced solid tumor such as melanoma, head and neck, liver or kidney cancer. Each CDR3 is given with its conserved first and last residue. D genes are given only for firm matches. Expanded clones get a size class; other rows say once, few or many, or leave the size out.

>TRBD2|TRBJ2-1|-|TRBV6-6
TGTGCCAGCACCGAGGGACGGGAGGTTCCTTTCTTC
CASTEGREVPFF
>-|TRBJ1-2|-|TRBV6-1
TGTGCCAGCAGTTTACAGGGAGCGGAAGGCTACACCTTC
CASSLQGAEGYTF
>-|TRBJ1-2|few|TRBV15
TGTGCCACCAGCAGTCGGGGACTGCTTAACTATGGCTACACCTTC
CATSSRGLLNYGYTF
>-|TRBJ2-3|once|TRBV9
TGTGCCAGCAGCGTAGCACCCAGCGGAGGGGGGACAGATACGCAGTATTTT
CASSVAPSGGGTDTQYF
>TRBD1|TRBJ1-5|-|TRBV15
TGTGCCACCAGCAGACCTGGGACAGGTGACAATCAGCCCCAGCATTTT
CATSRPGTGDNQPQHF
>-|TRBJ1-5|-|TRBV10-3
TGTGCCATCAGTGAGAATCCCAATCAGCCCCAGCATTTT
CAISENPNQPQHF
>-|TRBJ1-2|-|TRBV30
TGTGCCTGGAGTCGAGGGGACTATGGCTACACCTTC
CAWSRGDYGYTF
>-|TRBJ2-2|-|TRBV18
TGTGCCAGCTCACCAGGGGTATTGTGGTCTACCGGGGAGCTGTTTTTT
CASSPGVLWSTGELFF
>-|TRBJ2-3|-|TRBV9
TGTGCCAGCAGTCAGTTTAGCGGTAGCACAGATACGCAGTATTTT
CASSQFSGSTDTQYF
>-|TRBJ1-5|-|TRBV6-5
TGTGCCAGCAGAACAAACAGGGATGAGCCCCAGCATTTT
CASRTNRDEPQHF
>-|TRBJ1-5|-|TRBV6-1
TGTGCCAGCAGCCAGCCCCAGCATTTT
CASSQPQHF
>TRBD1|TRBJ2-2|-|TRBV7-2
TGTGCCAGCAGCCCTAGGACAGGGCAGAGCACCGGGGAGCTGTTTTTT
CASSPRTGQSTGELFF
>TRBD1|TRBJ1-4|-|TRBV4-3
TGCGCCAGCAGCCAAGAAGGCGGGACAGGGTCGGAAAAACTGTTTTTT
CASSQEGGTGSEKLFF
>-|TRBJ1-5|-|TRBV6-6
TGTGCCAGCACCTGGGAGCAGCGGCCCCAGCATTTT
CASTWEQRPQHF
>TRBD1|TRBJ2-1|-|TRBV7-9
TGTGCCAGCAGCCTGCCACGACAGGGGGCTAGGGATGAGCAGTTCTTC
CASSLPRQGARDEQFF